Presented here are 11 T cell receptor beta chains from one specimen sequenced in a study of T cells in pancreatic ductal adenocarcinoma. Repertoires were generated with immunoSEQ multiplex PCR, while TCRdb's copy carries only in-frame clones and drops some. The sample has 97,000 or so clones, 90% to 95% seen once; the top ten hold under 3.5%. No neoadjuvant therapy was given to the selected pancreatic ductal adenocarcinoma patients before their surgery. Sequencing used PBMCs. All receptors come from a human donor with pancreatic ductal adenocarcinoma.

This chain uses TRBV6-6 with TRBJ2-1; 8 bases map to TRBD2. Germline CDR1 MNHNY, CDR2 SVGAGI (reference sequence). The trim removed 10 bases at V and 4 bases at J, leaving 6 bases unmatched. The CDR3 consists of 13 residues. The CDR3 DNA reads as TGTGCCACGGGGACTAGTGAATACAATGAGCAGTTCTTC. Translated: CATGTSEYNEQFF.

The chain has TRBV19 and TRBJ2-1, with TRBD1 as a possible D gene (5 bases). Germline V gene sequence: CDR1 LNHDA, CDR2 SQIVND (reference sequence). Between the trimmed V and J ends, which lost 4 bases and 3 bases, there was a span of 7 bases. The CDR3 runs to 13 residues. The CDR3 DNA is TGTGCCAGTAGTAAGGGGCTCTACAATGAGCAGTTCTTC. Amino acid sequence: CASSKGLYNEQFF.

The V call is TRBV12-2, the J call TRBJ2-7; the table's D call, TRBD2, was not checked against the DNA. TRBV12-2 is deemed a pseudogene. The CDR3 spans 14 residues. Here the CDR3 reads CASRSPGYSYEQYF. As DNA, the CDR3 is TGTGCAAGTCGCTCACCGGGGTATTCCTACGAGCAGTACTTC.

The V gene is TRBV5-1, the J gene TRBJ2-1; 10 nucleotides agree with TRBD2. The germline V gene encodes CDR1 SGHRS and CDR2 YFSETQ. Trimming took 0 bases from V and 9 from J; bases not matched to a gene: 3. CDR3 length: 14 amino acids. CDR3 amino acids: CASSLVAGGTEQFF. CDR3 DNA sequence: TGCGCCAGCAGCTTGGTAGCGGGGGGTACTGAGCAGTTCTTC.

This clone was seen only a few times. The CDR3 DNA is TGTGCCAGCAGTTACGAAAGCTACGCCTACGAGCAGTACTTC. Translating gives CASSYESYAYEQYF. The V gene is TRBV6-5, the J gene TRBJ2-7; D uncertain. Trimming cost V 2 bases and J 2 bases, with 10 bases left between them. Germline V gene lookup returns CDR1 MNHEY and CDR2 SVGAGI. The CDR3 sequence is 14 residues long.

This chain uses TRBV28 with TRBJ2-2; possible D gene TRBD2, 6 bases. The CDR3 has 18 residues. Trimming shortened V by 6 bases and J by 4 bases, and 24 bases separated the two germline ends. Germline V gene sequence: CDR1 MDHEN, CDR2 SYDVKM. The CDR3 DNA is TGTGCCAGCAGCCGGTCACTCCGGCGGGGTAAGAGCACCGGGGAGCTGTTTTTT. As protein: CASSRSLRRGKSTGELFF.

This rearrangement joins TRBV2 to TRBJ2-5, with 7 bases that match TRBD1. The CDR3 spans 16 residues. After removal of 6 bases from V and 5 bases from J, the junction contained 15 bases not matched to a gene. Germline values: CDR1 SNHLY, CDR2 FYNNEI. CDR3 protein: CASSPEGAKWWETQYF. Here the CDR3 DNA reads TGTGCCAGCAGCCCCGAGGGGGCTAAATGGTGGGAGACCCAGTACTTC.

The chain couples TRBV11-2 to TRBJ2-5; D possibly corresponds to TRBD1 (5 bases). Between the trimmed V and J ends, which lost 5 bases and 3 bases, there was a span of 19 bases. The CDR3 runs 16 residues. Germline V gene data show CDR1 as SGHAT and CDR2 as FQNNGV. The CDR3 here is CASSKRRREIEETQYF. CDR3 nucleotides: TGTGCCAGCAGCAAACGGCGCAGGGAAATAGAAGAGACCCAGTACTTC. Filled out from reference TRBV11-2 and TRBJ2-5, the complete variable domain reads EAGVAQSPRYKIIEKRQSVAFWCNPISGHATLYWYQQILGQGPKLLIQFQNNGVVDDSQLPKDRFSAERLKGVDSTLKIQPAKLEDSAVYLCASSKRRREIEETQYFGPGTRLLVL.

The chain couples TRBV7-9 to TRBJ2-1, with 8 bases matching TRBD2. Trimming cost V 5 bases and J 9 bases; bases outside gene matches: 12. Per the germline V gene, CDR1 is SEHNR and CDR2 is FQNEAQ (reference sequence). This CDR3 spans 15 amino acids. The CDR3 reads CASSPGGLAGIEQFF. CDR3 in DNA: TGTGCCAGCAGCCCCGGAGGGCTAGCGGGTATTGAGCAGTTCTTC. The full variable domain, rest sourced from reference TRBV7-9 and TRBJ2-1, is DTGVSQNPRHKITKRGQNVTFRCDPISEHNRLYWYRQTLGQGPEFLTYFQNEAQLEKSRLLSDRFSAERPKGSFSTLEIQRTEQGDSAMYLCASSPGGLAGIEQFFGPGTRLTVL.

The rearrangement uses TRBV7-9 and TRBJ2-1, with a possible D match to TRBD2 (5 bases). Trimming took 6 bases from V and 2 from J, leaving 17 bases between them. The CDR3 spans 16 residues. Per germline, CDR1 SEHNR and CDR2 FQNEAQ (reference sequence). The CDR3 DNA is TGTGCCAGCAGTCTATCCTTGGCGGGCGCCTACAATGAGCAGTTCTTC. Translating gives CASSLSLAGAYNEQFF.

The chain uses TRBV18 and TRBJ2-7; weak D call: TRBD1 (6 bases). Germline V gene sequence: CDR1 KGHSH, CDR2 LQKENI. V lost 4 bases to trimming and J lost 4 bases, with 11 bases between them. This CDR3 contains 13 residues. In DNA form, the CDR3 reads TGTGCCAGCTCACGACAGGAGGTTTACGAGCAGTACTTC. Protein sequence: CASSRQEVYEQYF.